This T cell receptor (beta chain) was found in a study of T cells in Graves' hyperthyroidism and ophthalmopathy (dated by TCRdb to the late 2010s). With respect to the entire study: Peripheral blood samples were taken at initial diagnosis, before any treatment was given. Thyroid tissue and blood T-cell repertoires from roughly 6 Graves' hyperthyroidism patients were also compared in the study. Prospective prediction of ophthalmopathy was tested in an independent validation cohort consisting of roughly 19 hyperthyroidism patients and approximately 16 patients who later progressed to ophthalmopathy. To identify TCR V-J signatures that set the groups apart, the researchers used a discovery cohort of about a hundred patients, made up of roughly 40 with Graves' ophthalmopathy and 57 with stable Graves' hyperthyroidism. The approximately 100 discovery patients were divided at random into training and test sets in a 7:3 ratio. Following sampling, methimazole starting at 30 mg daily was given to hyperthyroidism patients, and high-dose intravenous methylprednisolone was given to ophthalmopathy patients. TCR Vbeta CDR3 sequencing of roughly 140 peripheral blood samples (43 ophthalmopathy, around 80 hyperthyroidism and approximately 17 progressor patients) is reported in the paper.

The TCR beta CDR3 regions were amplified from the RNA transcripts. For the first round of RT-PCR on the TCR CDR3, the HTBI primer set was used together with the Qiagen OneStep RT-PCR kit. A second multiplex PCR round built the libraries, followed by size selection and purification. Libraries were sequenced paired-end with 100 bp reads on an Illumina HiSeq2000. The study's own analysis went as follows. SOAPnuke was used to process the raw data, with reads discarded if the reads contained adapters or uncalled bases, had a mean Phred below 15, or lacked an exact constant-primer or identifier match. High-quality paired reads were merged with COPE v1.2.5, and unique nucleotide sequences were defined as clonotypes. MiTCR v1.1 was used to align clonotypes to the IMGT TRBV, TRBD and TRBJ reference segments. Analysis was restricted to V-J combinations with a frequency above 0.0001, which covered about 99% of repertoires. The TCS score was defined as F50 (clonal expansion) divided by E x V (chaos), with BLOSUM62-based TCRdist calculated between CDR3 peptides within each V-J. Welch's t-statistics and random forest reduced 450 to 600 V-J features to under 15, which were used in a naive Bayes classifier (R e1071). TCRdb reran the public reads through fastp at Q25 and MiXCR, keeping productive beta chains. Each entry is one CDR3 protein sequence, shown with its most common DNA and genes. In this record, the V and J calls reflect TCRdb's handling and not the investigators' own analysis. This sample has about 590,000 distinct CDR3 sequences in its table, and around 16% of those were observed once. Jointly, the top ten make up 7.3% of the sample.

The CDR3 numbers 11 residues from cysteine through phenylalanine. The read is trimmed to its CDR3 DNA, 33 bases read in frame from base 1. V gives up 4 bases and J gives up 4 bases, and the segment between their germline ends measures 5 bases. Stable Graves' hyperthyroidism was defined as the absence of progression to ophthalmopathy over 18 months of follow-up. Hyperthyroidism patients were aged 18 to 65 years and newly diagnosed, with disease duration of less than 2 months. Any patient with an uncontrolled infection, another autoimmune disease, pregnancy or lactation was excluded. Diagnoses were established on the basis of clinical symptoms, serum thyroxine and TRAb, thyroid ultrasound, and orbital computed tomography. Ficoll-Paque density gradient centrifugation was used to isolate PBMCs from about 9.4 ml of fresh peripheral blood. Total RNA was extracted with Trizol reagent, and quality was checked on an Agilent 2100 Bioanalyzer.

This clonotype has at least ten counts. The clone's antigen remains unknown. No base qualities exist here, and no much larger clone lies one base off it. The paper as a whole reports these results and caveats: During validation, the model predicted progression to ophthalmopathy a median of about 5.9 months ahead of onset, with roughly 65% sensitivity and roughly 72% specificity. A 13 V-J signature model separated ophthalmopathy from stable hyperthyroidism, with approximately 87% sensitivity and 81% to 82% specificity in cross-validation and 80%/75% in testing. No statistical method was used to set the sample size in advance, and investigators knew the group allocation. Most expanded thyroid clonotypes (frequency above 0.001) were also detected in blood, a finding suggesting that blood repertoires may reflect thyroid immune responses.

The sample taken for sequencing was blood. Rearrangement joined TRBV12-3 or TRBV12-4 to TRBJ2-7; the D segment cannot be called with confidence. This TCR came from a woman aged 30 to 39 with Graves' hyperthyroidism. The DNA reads TGTGCCAGCAGTTACAAGTACGAGCAGTACTTC. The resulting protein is CASSYKYEQYF.